This T cell receptor beta chain is from a study of neurological immune-mediated disorders (dated by TCRdb to between 2017 and 2020). Study-wide context: Of the approximately 34 multiple sclerosis patients, around 31 had relapsing-remitting MS and 3 had secondary progressive MS. Peripheral blood TCR-beta repertoires from HTLV-I-associated myelopathy (HAM/TSP) patients, multiple sclerosis patients and healthy controls were compared by UMI-based sequencing. Longitudinal samples, technical triplicates and paired sorted CD4+ and CD8+ T-cell subsets, alongside PBMC samples, were included among the 106 TCR-beta libraries. The cohort included 60 to 75 subjects: approximately 14 with HAM/TSP, approximately 34 with multiple sclerosis, and about 20 healthy controls. Overall study outcomes, separate from this receptor: No identical CDR3 amino acid sequences were found to be shared among expanded clones across subjects, suggesting that TCR-beta repertoires were private in all groups. In phylogenetic analysis, the repertoires of 18 of 34 MS patients grouped into a cluster of related CDR3 sequences, which suggests a possible signature at the repertoire level. No clinical or MRI features were associated with the MS cluster, and the authors said that larger cohorts are needed. The highest TCR clonal expansion was observed in HAM/TSP patients, whereas the lowest was observed in MS patients, even when compared with healthy controls.

Libraries from unsorted PBMCs were made from 2 million PBMCs kept in RNAlater at -80 degrees C until RNA extraction. The multiple sclerosis patients were enrolled in a US clinical protocol that evaluated disease progression with magnetic resonance imaging. Peripheral blood was subjected to Ficoll-Hypaque density gradient centrifugation to isolate PBMCs, which were then cryopreserved in liquid nitrogen. cDNA synthesis used template-switch 5'RACE with a primer carrying a 10-nucleotide random unique molecular identifier tagging each TCR transcript. Every sequencing run covered 15-18 subjects and yielded more than 160 million TCR-beta sequences. The RNeasy kit was used for extraction of total RNA. TCR-beta VDJ regions were amplified with primers for the TCR constant region and the 5'RACE anchor, using the KAPA Real-time Library Amplification kit. A first PCR added sample indexes and Illumina adaptors, after which a second PCR increased the library yield. After purification with Ampure beads, the TCR product of roughly 650 bp was size-selected on a 2% E-gel SizeSelection system. Before pooling, library quality was assessed on a Bioanalyzer, concentration was determined with Qubit, and library quantification was performed with the Kapa Library Quantification kit. Paired-end 2 x 150 bp sequencing of the libraries was performed on an Illumina HiSeq 2500. To increase sequence diversity, roughly 25-31% phiX was spiked into each library pool. From the authors' description of their analysis: Quality-filtered reads were processed with the UMI-based MiGEC pipeline, and over 85% of raw TCR sequences were removed by the MiGEC pipeline during error correction. VDJ genes were aligned to IMGT germline references, and each clonotype was defined by a unique CDR3 amino acid sequence together with V-J genes. Clonal expansion, Shannon diversity and CDR3 relatedness (CalcPairwiseDistances, ClusterSamples) were evaluated with VDJtools, and phylogenetic trees were built with CLCbio workbench. A clone was classed as expanded if it had 8 or more unique UMIs, a cutoff based on coefficient-of-variation modelling across technical triplicates. Using fastp trimming at Q25 and MiXCR clonotype assembly, TCRdb reanalyzed the public sequencing data and kept in-frame beta chains. Rows merge per CDR3 protein into single entries with the most common DNA and genes. The authors' filters were not applied to this entry. The sample table shows more than 45,000 distinct CDR3 sequences, and around 3.3% are seen once. About 5.4% of the sample goes to the ten largest clones.

V loses 7 bases of germline sequence and J loses 5 bases, and the interval between the two ends is 17 bases. The CDR3 measures 14 amino acids from cysteine to phenylalanine. The retained sequence is limited to the CDR3, 42 bases, with the frame set at the first base. For CDR1 and CDR2, the germline V gene lists SNHLY and FYNNEI. Ten or more counts support this clonotype. Its specific antigen is unknown. There are no base qualities to consult, and no much larger clone falls within one base. The receptor chain draws on TRBV2 and TRBJ1-1, with a tentative D gene TRBD1 over 5 matching bases. Input material: PBMCs. The source of this sequence is a man between 35 and 55 years old with multiple sclerosis. The nucleotide sequence reads as follows: TGTGCCAGCACAAAAGGAGGGGTTGGGACTGAAGCTTTCTTT. Translated, it gives CASTKGGVGTEAFF.